Ten or more counts support the clone carrying this T cell receptor beta chain. The identical CDR3 is also encoded by other nucleotide sequences in the sample. The sample is drawn from a study of shared clonotypes between healthy human individuals. Germline lookup yields CDR1 SGHAT and CDR2 FQDESV (reference sequence). V was cut by 2 bases and J by 4 bases, with 6 bases left in between. This CDR3 is built from 12 residues. Profiling relied on immunoSEQ multiplex PCR, and the TCRdb table lists in-frame clones only, not all of them. The sample shows about 680,000 clones, approximately 75% of them seen only once.

The receptor was derived from a woman aged 25-40 years in good health. This sequence joins TRBV11-1 and TRBJ2-7; a weak D match, TRBD1 (5 bases). The sample was memory CD4+ T cells sorted from blood. Indicated subset: CD45RA-negative fraction. The CDR3 DNA reads TGTGCCAGCAGCTTACAGGGTTACGAGCAGTACTTC. Its translation: CASSLQGYEQYF.